Below are 6 T cell receptor beta chains sequenced from a single sample in a study of blood T cell repertoires in COVID-19. TCRdb's table, derived via immunoSEQ multiplex PCR, lists solely in-frame clones and lacks some. Found here are over 150,000 clones, around 87% of them singletons; the top ten hold under 3%. What was sequenced was peripheral blood. The source is a woman of 80 years or more with COVID-19, enrolled during active disease.

The CDR3 loop reads CASSLGTGGQSDTQYF. The DNA for the CDR3 is TGTGCCAGCAGCTTGGGGACGGGAGGGCAATCGGATACGCAGTATTTT. The gene calls are TRBV5-4 and TRBJ2-3, with TRBD2 matching 8 bases. The germline gives CDR1 SGHNT, CDR2 YYREEE (reference sequence). The CDR3 totals 16 residues. The trim removed 0 bases at V and 6 bases at J, leaving 9 bases unmatched.

The chain recombines TRBV19 with TRBJ2-2; D might be TRBD2 (5 bases). The V and J ends lost 1 base and 4 bases respectively, with 10 bases between them. The CDR3 totals 15 residues. Germline V CDR1 and CDR2: LNHDA, SQIVND (reference sequence). CDR3 sequence: CASSIGGAATGELFF. The CDR3 DNA sequence: TGTGCCAGTAGTATAGGTGGAGCGGCCACCGGGGAGCTGTTTTTT. Combining the CDR3 with reference TRBV19 and TRBJ2-2 gives the whole variable domain DGGITQSPKYLFRKEGQNVTLSCEQNLNHDAMYWYRQDPGQGLRLIYYSQIVNDFQKGDIAEGYSVSREKKESFPLTVTSAQKNPTAFYLCASSIGGAATGELFFGEGSRLTVL.

This chain connects TRBV28 to TRBJ2-1, with TRBD1 as a possible D gene (6 bases). Germline V lookup: CDR1 MDHEN, CDR2 SYDVKM. The CDR3 length is 16 residues. The V end was cut by 6 bases, the J end by 1 base, with 16 bases between. The CDR3 loop reads CASSARTAPSYNEQFF. The DNA of the CDR3 is TGTGCCAGCAGCGCGCGGACAGCTCCATCCTACAATGAGCAGTTCTTC.

The chain links TRBV9 to TRBJ2-5; D may be TRBD2 (5 bases). This CDR3 has 14 residues. Trimming left V 0 bases short and J 5 bases short, with 11 bases between. CDR1 and CDR2 from the germline V gene are SGDLS and YYNGEE. The CDR3 spells CASSVERVWETQYF. The DNA for the CDR3 is TGTGCCAGCAGCGTAGAGAGGGTGTGGGAGACCCAGTACTTC.

The chain uses TRBV19 and TRBJ2-7, with 11 bases aligning to TRBD1. V shed 4 bases and J 3 bases; nucleotides not matched to a gene: 14. The CDR3 covers 18 residues. Germline lookup yields CDR1 LNHDA and CDR2 SQIVND (reference sequence). CDR3 DNA sequence: TGTGCCAGTAGTAGAAAGTCTCTTGGGACAGGGGGAGTCTACGAGCAGTACTTC. Translating gives CASSRKSLGTGGVYEQYF. The variable domain in full, completed from reference TRBV19 and TRBJ2-7, reads DGGITQSPKYLFRKEGQNVTLSCEQNLNHDAMYWYRQDPGQGLRLIYYSQIVNDFQKGDIAEGYSVSREKKESFPLTVTSAQKNPTAFYLCASSRKSLGTGGVYEQYFGPGTRLTVT.

This clone was counted a single time. The V call is TRBV3-1 (or the pseudogene TRBV3-2), the J call TRBJ2-5; weak D call: TRBD2 (7 bases). Germline loops: CDR1 LGHDT, CDR2 YNNKEL (reference sequence). V lost 1 base and J 4 bases, leaving 19 bases between the germline ends. The CDR3 is 17 residues long. CDR3 nucleotide sequence: TGTGCCAGCAGCCAAGGGGGCGGGGGCGGTTGGGGAGAGACCCAGTACTTC. This encodes CASSQGGGGGWGETQYF.